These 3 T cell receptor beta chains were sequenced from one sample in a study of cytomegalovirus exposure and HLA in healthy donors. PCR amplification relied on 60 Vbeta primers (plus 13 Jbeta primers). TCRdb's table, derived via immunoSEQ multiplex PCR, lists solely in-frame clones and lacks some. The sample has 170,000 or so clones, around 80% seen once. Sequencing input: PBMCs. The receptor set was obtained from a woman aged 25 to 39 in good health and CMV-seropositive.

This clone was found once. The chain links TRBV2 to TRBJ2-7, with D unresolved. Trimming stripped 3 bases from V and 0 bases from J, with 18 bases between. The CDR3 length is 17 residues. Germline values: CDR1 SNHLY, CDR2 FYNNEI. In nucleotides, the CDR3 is TGTGCCAGCAGTGATTTATTAAAGTACACCTCCTCCTACGAGCAGTACTTC. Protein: CASSDLLKYTSSYEQYF.

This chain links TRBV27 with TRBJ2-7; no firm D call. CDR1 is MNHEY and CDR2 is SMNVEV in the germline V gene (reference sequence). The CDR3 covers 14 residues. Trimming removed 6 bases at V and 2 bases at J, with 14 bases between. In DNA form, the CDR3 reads TGTGCCAGCAGCTCCGAACATAAGACCTACGAGCAGTACTTC. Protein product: CASSSEHKTYEQYF.

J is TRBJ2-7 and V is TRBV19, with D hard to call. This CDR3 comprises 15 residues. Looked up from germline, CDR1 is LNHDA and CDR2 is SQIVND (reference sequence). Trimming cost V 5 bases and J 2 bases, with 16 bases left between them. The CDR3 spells CASSSPGSRTYEQYF. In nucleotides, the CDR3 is TGTGCCAGTAGTTCCCCGGGTTCGAGGACCTACGAGCAGTACTTC.